What follows describes a single T cell receptor (beta chain). The sample is drawn from a study of blood T cell repertoires in COVID-19. Study background: Acute-phase and convalescent COVID-19 samples originated in the United States, Italy and Spain. Sources were T cells, B-cell-depleted T cells, or PBMCs; the material itself was cDNA or gDNA.

This CDR3 contains 16 residues. V lost 5 bases to trimming and J lost 5 bases, with 18 bases between them. Germline CDR1 KGHSH, CDR2 LQKENI. Original analysis: Amplification of reference gene primers was used by the study to estimate nucleated cell counts. Sequenced by immunoSEQ multiplex PCR; TCRdb stores in-frame clones only, minus some. That table is the source of V, J and clone size, and D and trimming were worked out from the DNA. This table has tens of thousands of clones, about four fifths appearing once. The chain is built from TRBV18 and TRBJ1-4; D is uncertain. What was sequenced was peripheral blood. This TCR was sampled from a human donor in a cohort sampled during active COVID-19. The CDR3 here is CASSSRSTRLNEKLFF. CDR3 bases: TGTGCCAGCTCATCACGCTCCACTCGCTTAAATGAAAAACTGTTTTTT. Full variable domain (outside the CDR3, taken from reference TRBV18 and TRBJ1-4): NAGVMQNPRHLVRRRGQEARLRCSPMKGHSHVYWYRQLPEEGLKFMVYLQKENIIDESGMPKERFSAEFPKEGPSILRIQQVVRGDSAAYFCASSSRSTRLNEKLFFGSGTQLSVL.